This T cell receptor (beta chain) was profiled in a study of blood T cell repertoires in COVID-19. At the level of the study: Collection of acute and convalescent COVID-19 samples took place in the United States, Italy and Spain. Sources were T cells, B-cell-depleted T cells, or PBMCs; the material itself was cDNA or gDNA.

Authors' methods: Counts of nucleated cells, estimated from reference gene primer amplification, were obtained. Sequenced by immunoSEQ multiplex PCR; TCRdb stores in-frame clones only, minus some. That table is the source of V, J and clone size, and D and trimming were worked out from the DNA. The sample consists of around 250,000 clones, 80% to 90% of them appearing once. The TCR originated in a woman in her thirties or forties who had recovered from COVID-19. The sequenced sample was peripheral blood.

CDR3: CASSQVGQGDGYTF. The CDR3 region has the DNA TGTGCCAGCAGCCAAGTAGGACAGGGGGACGGCTACACCTTC. The V and J genes are TRBV3-1 (or the pseudogene TRBV3-2) and TRBJ1-2; 10 nucleotides line up with TRBD1. There are 14 residues in the CDR3. Trimming removed 1 base from V and 8 bases from J; junction bases left unmatched: 4. Germline CDR1 and CDR2: LGHDT and YNNKEL (reference sequence).